This TCR beta chain was found in a study of cytomegalovirus exposure and HLA in healthy donors. Overall study: Later analysis reported that the roughly 120 validation repertoires shared the platform of the roughly 710 first-cohort repertoires. Study-wide results and caveats: Researchers catalogued some 160 TCR beta chains as cytomegalovirus-associated. For cytomegalovirus status, the classifier reportedly gave diagnoses with high specificity and sensitivity. The tendency of first-cohort TCR clusters to co-occur in the 110 or so validation repertoires emerged from a later analysis.

V was cut by 0 bases and J by 4 bases, with 10 bases left in between. Per the germline V gene, CDR1 is MNHEY and CDR2 is SMNVEV (reference sequence). This CDR3 has 15 amino acids. As concerns this clone: Its antigen is not known.

Some clones are missing from TCRdb's copy, which holds only in-frame ones; the method was immunoSEQ multiplex PCR. The data contain 65,000 to 95,000 clones, approximately 94% of them singletons. The TCR sequence derives from a woman in her 30s in good health and CMV-seronegative. This chain links TRBV27 with TRBJ1-5; no clear D. The sequenced sample consisted of PBMCs. Written as DNA, the CDR3 is TGTGCCAGCAGTTTATCATGGCACCCTAATCAGCCCCAGCATTTT. This codes for CASSLSWHPNQPQHF.